The 19 T cell receptor beta chains listed next were all sequenced from one sample in a study of blood T cell repertoires in COVID-19. Using immunoSEQ multiplex PCR, the repertoire was profiled, and TCRdb retains in-frame clones only, with some absent. This table has roughly 200,000 clones, roughly 84% appearing once. Material for sequencing was peripheral blood. The receptors shown here come from a man aged 45-60 years with COVID-19, enrolled during active disease.

The chain carries TRBV6-5 and TRBJ1-4, with D perhaps matching TRBD1 (5 bases). CDR3 length equals 14 residues. CDR1 is MNHEY, CDR2 SVGAGI, per germline. Trimming cost V 10 bases and J 2 bases, with 14 bases left between them. The CDR3 spells CATHNPGTNEKLFF. DNA for the CDR3: TGTGCCACCCACAACCCAGGGACTAATGAAAAACTGTTTTTT.

This clone appeared a single time. The V call is TRBV5-6, the J call TRBJ2-3, with 7 bases matching TRBD2. V shed 0 bases and J 3 bases; nucleotides not matched to a gene: 7. The CDR3 totals 16 residues. Germline V gives CDR1 SGHDT, CDR2 YYEEEE. The CDR3 loop is CASSLGASGMTDTQYF. CDR3 sequence (DNA): TGTGCCAGCAGCTTGGGAGCCAGCGGGATGACAGATACGCAGTATTTT.

The chain combines TRBV5-1 with TRBJ2-1, with D tentatively TRBD2 (6 bases). V lost 1 base and J lost 3, with 11 bases in between. The CDR3 totals 15 residues. Germline CDR1 SGHRS, CDR2 YFSETQ. CDR3 in amino acids: CASSLSAGRYNEQFF. The CDR3 DNA sequence: TGCGCCAGCAGCTTGAGCGCGGGGCGCTACAATGAGCAGTTCTTC. Full variable domain (rest looked up from reference TRBV5-1 and TRBJ2-1): KAGVTQTPRYLIKTRGQQVTLSCSPISGHRSVSWYQQTPGQGLQFLFEYFSETQRNKGNFPGRFSGRQFSNSRSEMNVSTLELGDSALYLCASSLSAGRYNEQFFGPGTRLTVL.

This chain uses TRBV4-3 with TRBJ2-3; 14 bases are shared with TRBD2. The germline V gene has CDR1 LGHNA and CDR2 YSLEER. The CDR3 covers 16 residues. Germline trimming cut 3 bases from V and 8 bases from J; bases unmatched to any gene: 7. This CDR3 reads CASSQTSGGAGRTQYF. CDR3 in DNA: TGCGCCAGCAGCCAGACTAGCGGGGGGGCGGGACGTACGCAGTATTTT.

V and J are TRBV7-9 and TRBJ2-5; a weak D match, TRBD1 (7 bases). The CDR3 covers 15 residues. V lost 6 bases and J 5 bases, leaving 19 bases between the germline ends. From germline, CDR1 is SEHNR and CDR2 FQNEAQ (reference sequence). CDR3 DNA sequence: TGTGCCAGCAGGCCAACCAGGGGGGCGGCGGAGACCCAGTACTTC. It specifies CASRPTRGAAETQYF.

The V gene is TRBV19, the J gene TRBJ1-6; 9 nucleotides align to TRBD1. This CDR3 comprises 14 residues. Germline V gene data show CDR1 as LNHDA and CDR2 as SQIVND (reference sequence). V lost 7 bases to trimming and J lost 7 bases; unmatched junction nucleotides: 5. CDR3 protein: CASNLGTGNSPLHF. In DNA, the CDR3 is TGTGCCAGTAACTTAGGGACAGGGAATTCACCCCTCCACTTT. The whole variable domain, remainder taken from reference TRBV19 and TRBJ1-6, is DGGITQSPKYLFRKEGQNVTLSCEQNLNHDAMYWYRQDPGQGLRLIYYSQIVNDFQKGDIAEGYSVSREKKESFPLTVTSAQKNPTAFYLCASNLGTGNSPLHFGNGTRLTVT.

The CDR3 region is CASSSRLAGVQETQYF. In DNA form, the CDR3 reads TGTGCCAGCAGTTCCAGACTAGCGGGGGTACAGGAGACCCAGTACTTC. The V gene is TRBV6-2 or TRBV6-3, the J gene TRBJ2-5, with 12 nucleotides matching TRBD2. V gave up 4 bases and J gave up 5 bases; unmatched junction bases: 8. This CDR3 is 16 amino acids long. Germline CDR1 MNHEY, CDR2 SVGEGT.

The rearrangement uses TRBV7-9 and TRBJ2-7; tentatively, D is TRBD1 (5 bases). The CDR3 length is 13 residues. V lost 5 bases and J 5 bases, leaving 13 bases between the germline ends. Germline CDR1 and CDR2: SEHNR and FQNEAQ (reference sequence). CDR3 residues: CASSQSRDNEQYF. The CDR3 bases are TGTGCCAGCAGCCAATCCAGGGATAACGAGCAGTACTTC.

The chain couples TRBV27 to TRBJ1-2, with TRBD1 matching 8 bases. V lost 6 bases, J lost 8 bases, and 5 bases stayed unmatched. Germline CDR1 MNHEY, CDR2 SMNVEV (reference sequence). The CDR3 loop spans 12 amino acids. CDR3 loop: CASSRTGFGYTF. CDR3 DNA: TGTGCCAGCAGCCGGACAGGGTTCGGCTACACCTTC.

The genes are TRBV10-1 and TRBJ1-3; 9 bases agree with TRBD1. This CDR3 spans 20 amino acids. Germline V gene data show CDR1 as WNHNN and CDR2 as SYGVQD (reference sequence). V lost 0 bases, J lost 0 bases, and 12 bases stayed unmatched. CDR3 nucleotide sequence: TGCGCCAGCAGTGAGTCTGGGGGACAGGGCCAATCGGTCTCTGGAAACACCATATATTTT. Its translation: CASSESGGQGQSVSGNTIYF.

The table lists this clone with a few counts. J is TRBJ1-5 and V is TRBV12-3 or TRBV12-4, with D perhaps matching TRBD1 (5 bases). The CDR3 has 13 residues. V lost 3 bases to trimming and J lost 4 bases, with 7 bases between them. The CDR3 DNA sequence: TGTGCCAGCAGTTTTCGGGGGAATCAGCCCCAGCATTTT. This translates into CASSFRGNQPQHF.

The rearrangement uses TRBV9 and TRBJ2-1; no firm D call. The length of the CDR3 is 17 residues. CDR1 is SGDLS and CDR2 is YYNGEE in the germline V gene. V was trimmed by 0 bases and J by 0 bases, leaving 13 bases between them. DNA of the CDR3: TGTGCCAGCAGCGTAGATTCCGGCGGATACTCCTACAATGAGCAGTTCTTC. This translates into CASSVDSGGYSYNEQFF.

J is TRBJ2-1 and V is TRBV5-4; TRBD2 matches at 8 bases. Germline-derived CDR1 and CDR2 are SGHNT and YYREEE (reference sequence). Losses at the gene ends were 1 base for V and 7 bases for J; bases not matched to a gene: 4. The CDR3 contains 14 residues. CDR3 amino acids: CASSLLAGRNEQFF. For the CDR3, the DNA is TGTGCCAGCAGCTTGCTAGCGGGCCGGAATGAGCAGTTCTTC.

This clone was observed a few times. V usage is TRBV19 and J usage is TRBJ2-2, with TRBD1 matching 9 bases. CDR1 LNHDA and CDR2 SQIVND come from the germline V gene (reference sequence). Trimming removed 1 base from V and 7 bases from J; junction bases left unmatched: 4. The CDR3 loop spans 15 amino acids. The CDR3 here is CASSIAPGQGGELFF. In DNA, the CDR3 is TGTGCCAGTAGTATAGCACCGGGACAGGGCGGGGAGCTGTTTTTT.

The CDR3 DNA reads TGTGCCAGCAGCCGAGGGGGCCTGGGCTACGAGCAGTACTTC. This translates into CASSRGGLGYEQYF. The V gene is TRBV14, the J gene TRBJ2-7; 7 positions agree with TRBD1. V trimming: 4 bases; J trimming: 3 bases; junction bases outside the gene matches: 6. The CDR3 totals 14 residues. Germline V gives CDR1 SGHDN, CDR2 FVKESK.

The chain joins TRBV7-9 to TRBJ2-3; TRBD1 matches 10 bases. V lost 4 bases and J lost 6; bases outside the gene matches: 4. This CDR3 has 14 amino acids. CDR1 and CDR2 (germline): SEHNR, FQNEAQ (reference sequence). The CDR3 loop reads CASSWGQGSDTQYF. The CDR3 DNA sequence: TGTGCCAGCAGCTGGGGACAGGGGTCGGATACGCAGTATTTT.

The chain employs TRBV4-1 and TRBJ2-2; D is uncertain. Germline V lookup: CDR1 MGHRA, CDR2 YSYEKL. V was cut by 7 bases and J by 0 bases, with 15 bases left in between. There are 16 residues in the CDR3. The CDR3, as DNA: TGCGCCAGCACTCCAGGTTCTATGGCGAACACCGGGGAGCTGTTTTTT. Translation: CASTPGSMANTGELFF.

The V call is TRBV20-1, the J call TRBJ2-3, with D perhaps matching TRBD1 (6 bases). The CDR3 is 14 residues long. V shed 3 bases and J shed 0 bases, with 10 bases lying between them. The germline CDR1 and CDR2 sequences are DFQATT and SNEGSKA (reference sequence). CDR3 coding DNA: TGCAGTGCTAGTAGGGGGATTAGCACAGATACGCAGTATTTT. Amino acids: CSASRGISTDTQYF.

This chain joins TRBV7-2 and TRBJ1-1, with a possible D match to TRBD1 (5 bases). With 2 bases removed from V and 6 bases from J, the gap between germline ends came to 13 bases. The length of the CDR3 is 14 residues. From germline, CDR1 is SGHTA and CDR2 FQGNSA. The CDR3 spells CASSLKGRVSEAFF. CDR3 nucleotide sequence: TGTGCCAGCAGCTTAAAGGGCAGGGTATCTGAAGCTTTCTTT.